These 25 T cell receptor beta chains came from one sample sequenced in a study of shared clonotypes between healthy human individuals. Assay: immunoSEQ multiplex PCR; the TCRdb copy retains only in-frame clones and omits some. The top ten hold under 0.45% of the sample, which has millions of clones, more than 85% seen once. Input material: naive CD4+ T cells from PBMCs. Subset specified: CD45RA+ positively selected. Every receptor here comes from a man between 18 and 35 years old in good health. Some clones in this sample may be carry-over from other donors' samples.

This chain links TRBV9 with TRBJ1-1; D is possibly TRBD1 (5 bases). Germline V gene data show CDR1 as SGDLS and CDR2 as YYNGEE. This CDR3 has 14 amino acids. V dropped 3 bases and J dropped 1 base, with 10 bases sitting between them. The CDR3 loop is CASSGPQGNTEAFF. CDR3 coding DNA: TGTGCCAGCAGCGGGCCGCAGGGGAACACTGAAGCTTTCTTT.

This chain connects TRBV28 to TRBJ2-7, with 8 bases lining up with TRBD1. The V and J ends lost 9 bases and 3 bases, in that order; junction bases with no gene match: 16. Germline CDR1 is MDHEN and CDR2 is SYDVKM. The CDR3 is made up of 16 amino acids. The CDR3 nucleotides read TGTGCCAGTAAAAGGCCTACCAGGACAGGGAGCTACGAGCAGTACTTC. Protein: CASKRPTRTGSYEQYF. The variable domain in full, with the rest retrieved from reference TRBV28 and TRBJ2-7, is DVKVTQSSRYLVKRTGEKVFLECVQDMDHENMFWYRQDPGLGLRLIYFSYDVKMKEKGDIPEGYSVSREKKERFSLILESASTNQTSMYLCASKRPTRTGSYEQYFGPGTRLTVT.

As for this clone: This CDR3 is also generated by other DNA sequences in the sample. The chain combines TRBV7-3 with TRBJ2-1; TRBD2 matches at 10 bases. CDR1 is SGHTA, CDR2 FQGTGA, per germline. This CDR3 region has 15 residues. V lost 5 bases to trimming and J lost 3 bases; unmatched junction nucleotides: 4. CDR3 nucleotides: TGTGCCAGCAGCCTCGGGACTAGCGTCTACAATGAGCAGTTCTTC. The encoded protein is CASSLGTSVYNEQFF.

CDR3 residues: CASSFSHTTSTYEQYF. The CDR3, as DNA: TGTGCCAGCAGCTTTTCCCATACGACAAGTACCTACGAGCAGTACTTC. V and J are TRBV11-2 and TRBJ2-7; D is uncertain. The CDR3 totals 16 residues. The germline gives CDR1 SGHAT, CDR2 FQNNGV. The V end lost 3 bases, the J end lost 2 bases, and 17 bases lay between the germline ends.

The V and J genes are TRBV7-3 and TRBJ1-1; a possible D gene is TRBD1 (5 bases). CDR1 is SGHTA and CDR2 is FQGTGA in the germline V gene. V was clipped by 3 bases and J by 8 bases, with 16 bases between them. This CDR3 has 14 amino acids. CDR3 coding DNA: TGTGCCAGCAGCTTTGGGGGACTCCCTGGGGAAGCTTTCTTT. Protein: CASSFGGLPGEAFF.

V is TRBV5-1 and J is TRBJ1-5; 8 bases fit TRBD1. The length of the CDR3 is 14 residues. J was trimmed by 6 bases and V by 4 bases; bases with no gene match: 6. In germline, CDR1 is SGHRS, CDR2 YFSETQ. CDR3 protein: CASSRGQGGQPQHF. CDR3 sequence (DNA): TGCGCCAGCAGCCGCGGACAGGGCGGTCAGCCCCAGCATTTT.

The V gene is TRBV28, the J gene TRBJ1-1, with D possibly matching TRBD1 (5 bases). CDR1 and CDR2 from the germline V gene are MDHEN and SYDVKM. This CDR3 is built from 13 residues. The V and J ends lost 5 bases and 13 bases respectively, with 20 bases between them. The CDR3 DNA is TGTGCCAGCAGTCCCTTCCAGGGTTTGGTAGGTTTCTTT. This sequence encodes CASSPFQGLVGFF.

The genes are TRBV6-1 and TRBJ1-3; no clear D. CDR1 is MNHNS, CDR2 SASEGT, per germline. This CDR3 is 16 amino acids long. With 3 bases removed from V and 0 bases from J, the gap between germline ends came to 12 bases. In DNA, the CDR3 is TGTGCCAGCAGTGATTCGCAGACTCGCTCTGGAAACACCATATATTTT. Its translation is CASSDSQTRSGNTIYF.

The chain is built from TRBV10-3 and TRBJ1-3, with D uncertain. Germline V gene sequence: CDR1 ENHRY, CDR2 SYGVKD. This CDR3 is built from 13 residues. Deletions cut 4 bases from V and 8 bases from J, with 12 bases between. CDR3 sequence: CAISGGLVDTIYF. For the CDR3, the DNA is TGTGCCATCAGTGGGGGTTTGGTAGACACCATATATTTT.

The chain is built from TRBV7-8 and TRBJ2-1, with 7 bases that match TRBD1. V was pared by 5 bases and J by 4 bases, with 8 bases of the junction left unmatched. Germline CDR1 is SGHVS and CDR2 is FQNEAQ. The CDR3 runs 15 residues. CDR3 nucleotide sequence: TGTGCCAGCAGCCCCACGACAGGGCAGTACAATGAGCAGTTCTTC. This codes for CASSPTTGQYNEQFF.

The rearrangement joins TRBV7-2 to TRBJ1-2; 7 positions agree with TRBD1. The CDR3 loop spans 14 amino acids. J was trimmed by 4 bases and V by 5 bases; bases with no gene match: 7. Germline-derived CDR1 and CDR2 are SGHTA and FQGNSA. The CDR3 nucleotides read TGTGCCAGCAGCCCCCAGACAGGGAGCTATGGCTACACCTTC. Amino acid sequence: CASSPQTGSYGYTF.

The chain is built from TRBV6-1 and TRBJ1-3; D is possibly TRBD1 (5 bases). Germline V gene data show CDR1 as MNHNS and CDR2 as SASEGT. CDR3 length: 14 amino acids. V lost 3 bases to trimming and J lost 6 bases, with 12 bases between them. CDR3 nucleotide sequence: TGTGCCAGCAGTGAGCAGGGTTATAAAAACACCATATATTTT. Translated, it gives CASSEQGYKNTIYF.

CDR3 residues: CASSLGQGGDSSGNTIYF. The DNA of the CDR3 is TGTGCCAGCAGCTTAGGACAAGGGGGCGACAGCTCTGGAAACACCATATATTTT. The chain joins TRBV7-2 to TRBJ1-3; 7 bases align to TRBD1. CDR3 size: 18 residues. V dropped 1 base and J dropped 0; count of bases not matched to a gene: 9. Germline CDR1 reads SGHTA; CDR2 reads FQGNSA.

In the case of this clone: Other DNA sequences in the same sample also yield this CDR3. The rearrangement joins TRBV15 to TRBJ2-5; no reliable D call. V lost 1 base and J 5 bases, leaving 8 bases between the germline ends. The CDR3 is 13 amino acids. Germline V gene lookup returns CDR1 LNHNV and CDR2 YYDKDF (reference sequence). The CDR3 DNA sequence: TGTGCCACCAGCAGAGTGGGATCTGAGACCCAGTACTTC. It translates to CATSRVGSETQYF.

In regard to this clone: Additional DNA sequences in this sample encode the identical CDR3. CDR3 in DNA: TGTGCCAGCAGCCTATTGAACACCGGGGAGCTGTTTTTT. It encodes CASSLLNTGELFF. The chain employs TRBV5-4 and TRBJ2-2; D call uncertain. CDR1 is SGHNT, CDR2 YYREEE, per germline (reference sequence). Trimming shortened V by 4 bases and J by 1 base, and 5 bases separated the two germline ends. The CDR3 has 13 residues. Looking up the rest from reference TRBV5-4 and TRBJ2-2 gives the full variable domain: ETGVTQSPTHLIKTRGQQVTLRCSSQSGHNTVSWYQQALGQGPQFIFQYYREEENGRGNFPPRFSGLQFPNYSSELNVNALELDDSALYLCASSLLNTGELFFGEGSRLTVL.

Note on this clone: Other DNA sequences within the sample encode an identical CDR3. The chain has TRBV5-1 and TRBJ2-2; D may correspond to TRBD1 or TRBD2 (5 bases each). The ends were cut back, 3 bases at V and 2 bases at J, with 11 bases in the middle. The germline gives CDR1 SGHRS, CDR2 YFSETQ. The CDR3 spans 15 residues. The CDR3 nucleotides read TGCGCCAGCAGCTGGGGGACGGCCAACACCGGGGAGCTGTTTTTT. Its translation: CASSWGTANTGELFF. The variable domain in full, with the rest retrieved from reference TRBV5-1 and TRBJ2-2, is KAGVTQTPRYLIKTRGQQVTLSCSPISGHRSVSWYQQTPGQGLQFLFEYFSETQRNKGNFPGRFSGRQFSNSRSEMNVSTLELGDSALYLCASSWGTANTGELFFGEGSRLTVL.

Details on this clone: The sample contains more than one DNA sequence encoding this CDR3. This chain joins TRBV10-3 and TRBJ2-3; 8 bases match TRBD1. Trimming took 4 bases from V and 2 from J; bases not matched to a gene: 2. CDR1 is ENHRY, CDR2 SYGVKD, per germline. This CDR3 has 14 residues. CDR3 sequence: CAISGTGTTDTQYF. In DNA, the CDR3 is TGTGCCATCAGTGGGACAGGGACCACAGATACGCAGTATTTT.

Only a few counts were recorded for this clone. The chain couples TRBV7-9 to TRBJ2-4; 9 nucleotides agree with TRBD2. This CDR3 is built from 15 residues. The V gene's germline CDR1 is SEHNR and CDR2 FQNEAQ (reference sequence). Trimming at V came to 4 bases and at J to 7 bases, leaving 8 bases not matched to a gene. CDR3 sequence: CASSSRGRAGNIQYF. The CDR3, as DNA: TGTGCCAGCAGCTCCCGCGGGAGGGCCGGGAACATTCAGTACTTC.

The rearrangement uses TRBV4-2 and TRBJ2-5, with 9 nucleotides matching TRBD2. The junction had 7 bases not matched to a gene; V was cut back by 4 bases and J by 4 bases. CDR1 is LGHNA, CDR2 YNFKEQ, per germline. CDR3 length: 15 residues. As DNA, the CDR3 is TGTGCCAGCAGCCCATTGGGCGGGAGGGGAGAGACCCAGTACTTC. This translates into CASSPLGGRGETQYF.

CDR3: CASSLASGSGRRNEQFF. Here the CDR3 DNA reads TGTGCCAGCAGCTTAGCCAGTGGTAGCGGGAGAAGGAATGAGCAGTTCTTC. V gene TRBV7-9 combines with J gene TRBJ2-1, with 9 bases that match TRBD2. V dropped 0 bases and J dropped 7; count of bases not matched to a gene: 10. This CDR3 contains 17 residues. The germline gives CDR1 SEHNR, CDR2 FQNEAQ (reference sequence).

The CDR3 here is CASSSPGTGGWETQYF. For the CDR3, the DNA is TGTGCCAGCAGTTCCCCCGGGACAGGGGGCTGGGAGACCCAGTACTTC. The V gene is TRBV28, the J gene TRBJ2-5, with 12 positions matching TRBD1. V shed 4 bases, J shed 5 bases, and the junction held 8 bases outside the gene matches. Germline lookup yields CDR1 MDHEN and CDR2 SYDVKM. CDR3 size: 16 residues.

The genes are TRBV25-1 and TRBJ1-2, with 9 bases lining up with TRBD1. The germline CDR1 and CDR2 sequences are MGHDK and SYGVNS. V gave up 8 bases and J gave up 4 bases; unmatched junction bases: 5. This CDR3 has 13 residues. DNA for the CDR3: TGTGCCAGCCGGGGACAGGGACGCTATGGCTACACCTTC. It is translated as CASRGQGRYGYTF.

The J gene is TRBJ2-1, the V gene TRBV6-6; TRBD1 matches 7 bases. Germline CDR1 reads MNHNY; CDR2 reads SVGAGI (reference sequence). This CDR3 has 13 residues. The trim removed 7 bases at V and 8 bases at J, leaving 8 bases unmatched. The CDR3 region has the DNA TGTGCCAGCAACATTGACAGGGTTCATGAGCAGTTCTTC. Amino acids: CASNIDRVHEQFF.

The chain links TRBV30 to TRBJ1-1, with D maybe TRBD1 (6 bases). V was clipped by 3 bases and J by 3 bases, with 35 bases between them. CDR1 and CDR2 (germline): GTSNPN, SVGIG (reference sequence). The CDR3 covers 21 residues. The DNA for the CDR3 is TGTGCCTGGAGCATCCCCCGACCGATTAGACAGGCGTACGGTTTTGACACTGAAGCTTTCTTT. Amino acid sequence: CAWSIPRPIRQAYGFDTEAFF.

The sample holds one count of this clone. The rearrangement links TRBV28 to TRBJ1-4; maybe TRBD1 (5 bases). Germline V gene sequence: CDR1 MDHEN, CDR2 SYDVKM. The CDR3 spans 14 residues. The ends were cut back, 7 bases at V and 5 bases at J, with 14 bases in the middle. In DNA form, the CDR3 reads TGTGCCAGCACCGAGGGACGGCCCAATGAAAAACTGTTTTTT. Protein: CASTEGRPNEKLFF.